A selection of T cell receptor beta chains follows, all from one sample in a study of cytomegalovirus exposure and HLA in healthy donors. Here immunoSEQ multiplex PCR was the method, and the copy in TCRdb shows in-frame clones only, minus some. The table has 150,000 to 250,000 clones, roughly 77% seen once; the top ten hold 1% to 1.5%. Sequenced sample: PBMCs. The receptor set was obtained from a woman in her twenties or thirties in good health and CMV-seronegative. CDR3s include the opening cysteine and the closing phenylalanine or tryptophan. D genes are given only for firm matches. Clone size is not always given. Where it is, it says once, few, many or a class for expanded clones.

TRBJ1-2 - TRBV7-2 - CASSAFVTGSYGYTF TGTGCCAGCAGCGCCTTCGTAACGGGATCCTATGGCTACACCTTC
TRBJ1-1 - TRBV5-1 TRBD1 CASSLVSGQGSTEAFF TGCGCCAGCAGCTTGGTTTCGGGACAGGGGAGCACTGAAGCTTTCTTT
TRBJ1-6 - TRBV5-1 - CASSLGGNSPLHF TGCGCCAGCAGCTTGGGCGGGAATTCACCCCTCCACTTT
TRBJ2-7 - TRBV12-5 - CASGLKSLTGYEQYF TGTGCTAGTGGTTTGAAAAGTCTTACAGGGTACGAGCAGTACTTC
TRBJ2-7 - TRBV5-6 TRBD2 CASRREGQYEQYF TGTGCCAGCAGACGGGAGGGCCAATACGAGCAGTACTTC
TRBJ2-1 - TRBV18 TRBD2 CASSPPGLAGGGTGEQFF TGTGCCAGCTCACCACCGGGACTAGCGGGAGGGGGAACGGGCGAGCAGTTCTTC
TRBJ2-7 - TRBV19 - CASSITYTSYEQYF TGTGCCAGTAGTATAACGTACACCTCCTACGAGCAGTACTTC
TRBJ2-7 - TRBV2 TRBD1 CASSRDRGTTYEQYF TGTGCCAGCAGCAGGGACAGGGGTACGACCTACGAGCAGTACTTC
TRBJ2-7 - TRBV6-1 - CASSPDSSYEQYF TGTGCCAGCAGTCCGGACAGCTCCTACGAGCAGTACTTC
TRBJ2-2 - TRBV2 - CASSARVMNTGELFF TGTGCCAGCAGTGCGAGGGTAATGAACACCGGGGAGCTGTTTTTT
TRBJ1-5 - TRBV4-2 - CASSQEQGLTQPQHF TGTGCCAGCAGCCAAGAACAGGGCCTAACTCAGCCCCAGCATTTT
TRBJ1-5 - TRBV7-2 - CASSLDGLRGGQPQHF TGTGCCAGCAGCTTAGATGGCCTCAGAGGCGGTCAGCCCCAGCATTTT
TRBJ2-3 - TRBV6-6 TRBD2 CASTAGERTDTQYF TGTGCCAGCACGGCGGGGGAACGCACAGATACGCAGTATTTT
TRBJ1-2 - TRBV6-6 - CASSPDSYGYTF TGTGCCAGCAGTCCAGACAGCTATGGCTACACCTTC
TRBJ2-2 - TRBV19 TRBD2 CASKGEGHTGELFF TGTGCCAGCAAAGGGGAGGGGCACACCGGGGAGCTGTTTTTT
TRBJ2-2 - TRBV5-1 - CASSQSVTGTGELFF TGCGCCAGCAGCCAATCCGTTACAGGCACCGGGGAGCTGTTTTTT
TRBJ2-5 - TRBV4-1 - CASSQDKGSGRETQYF TGCGCCAGCAGCCAAGATAAAGGATCAGGGAGGGAGACCCAGTACTTC
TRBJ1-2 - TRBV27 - CASSSGQGNDGYTF TGTGCCAGCAGTTCAGGGCAGGGGAACGATGGCTACACCTTC
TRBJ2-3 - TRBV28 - CASSPKPGDTQYF TGTGCCAGCAGTCCAAAACCGGGAGATACGCAGTATTTT
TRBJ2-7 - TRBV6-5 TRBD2 CASSPLPSGSGEQYF TGTGCCAGCAGTCCCCTACCTAGCGGGAGCGGCGAGCAGTACTTC
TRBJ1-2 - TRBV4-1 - CASSQADDSSEAGYTF TGCGCCAGCAGCCAAGCCGACGACAGTTCGGAAGCTGGCTACACCTTC
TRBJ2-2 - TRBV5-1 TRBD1 CASSARDRNTGELFF TGCGCCAGCAGCGCCCGGGACAGAAACACCGGGGAGCTGTTTTTT
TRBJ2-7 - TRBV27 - CASSVQGNDYEQYF TGTGCCAGCAGTGTGCAGGGGAATGACTACGAGCAGTACTTC
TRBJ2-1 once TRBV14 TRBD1 CASSLPGGIEQFF TGTGCCAGCAGCCTTCCAGGGGGCATCGAGCAGTTCTTC
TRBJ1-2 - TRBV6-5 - CASRKGGAAGGYTF TGTGCCAGCAGAAAGGGGGGGGCGGCCGGAGGCTACACCTTC
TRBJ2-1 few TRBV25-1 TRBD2 CASSDFIGGRYNEQFF TGTGCCAGCAGTGATTTTATTGGCGGGAGGTACAATGAGCAGTTCTTC
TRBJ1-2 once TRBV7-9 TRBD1 CASSPTGTGNGYTF TGTGCCAGCAGTCCTACCGGGACAGGGAATGGCTACACCTTC
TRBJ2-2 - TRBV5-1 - CASSLATDPNTGELFF TGCGCCAGCAGCTTGGCAACAGACCCGAACACCGGGGAGCTGTTTTTT
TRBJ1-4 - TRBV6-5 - CASREHREEKLFF TGTGCCAGCAGGGAACACAGGGAGGAAAAACTGTTTTTT
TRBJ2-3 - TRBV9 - CASMKRLGDTQYF TGTGCCAGCATGAAGCGGCTAGGGGATACGCAGTATTTT
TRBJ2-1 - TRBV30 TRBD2 CAWSAPGLAPYNEQFF TGTGCCTGGAGTGCTCCGGGACTAGCCCCCTACAATGAGCAGTTCTTC
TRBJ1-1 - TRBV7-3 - CASSPSPTAEAFF TGTGCCAGCAGCCCTTCCCCCACAGCCGAAGCTTTCTTT
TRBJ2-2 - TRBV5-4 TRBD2 CASSLRLAETGELFF TGTGCCAGCAGCTTGCGCCTAGCGGAGACCGGGGAGCTGTTTTTT
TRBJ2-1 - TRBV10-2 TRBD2 CASVDGRIAYNEQFF TGCGCCAGCGTCGACGGGAGGATCGCCTACAATGAGCAGTTCTTC
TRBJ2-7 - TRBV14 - CASSQPHTARGYF TGTGCCAGCAGCCAACCACATACGGCCCGGGGGTACTTC
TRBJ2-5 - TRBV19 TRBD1 CASSKTGGRGETQYF TGTGCCAGTAGTAAGACAGGGGGCCGGGGGGAGACCCAGTACTTC
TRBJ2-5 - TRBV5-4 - CASSRTGFQETQYF TGTGCCAGCAGCCGGACGGGGTTCCAAGAGACCCAGTACTTC
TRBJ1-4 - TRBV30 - CAWSVDKATNEKLFF TGTGCCTGGAGTGTAGACAAGGCAACTAATGAAAAACTGTTTTTT
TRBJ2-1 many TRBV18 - CASDKTNEQFF TGTGCCAGCGACAAGACCAATGAGCAGTTCTTC
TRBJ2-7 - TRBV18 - CASSPDRVGRAGATDEQYF TGTGCCAGCTCACCGGACAGGGTCGGACGCGCGGGAGCCACGGACGAGCAGTACTTC
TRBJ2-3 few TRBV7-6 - CASSLAGGRTDTQYF TGTGCCAGCAGCTTAGCGGGGGGGCGCACAGATACGCAGTATTTT